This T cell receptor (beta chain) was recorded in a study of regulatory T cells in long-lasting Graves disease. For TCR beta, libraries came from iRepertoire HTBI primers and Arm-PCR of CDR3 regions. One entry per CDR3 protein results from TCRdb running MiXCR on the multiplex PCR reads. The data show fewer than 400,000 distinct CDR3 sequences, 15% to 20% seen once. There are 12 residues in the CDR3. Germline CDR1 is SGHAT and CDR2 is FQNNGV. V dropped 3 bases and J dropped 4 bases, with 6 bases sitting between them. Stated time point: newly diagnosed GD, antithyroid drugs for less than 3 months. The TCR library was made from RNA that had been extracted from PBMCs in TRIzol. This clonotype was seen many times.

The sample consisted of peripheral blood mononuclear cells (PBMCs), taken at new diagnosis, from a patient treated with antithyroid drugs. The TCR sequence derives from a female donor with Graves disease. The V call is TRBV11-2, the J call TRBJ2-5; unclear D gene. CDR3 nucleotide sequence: TGTGCCAGCAGCTTTACCCGAGAGACCCAGTACTTC. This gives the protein CASSFTRETQYF.